This T cell receptor (beta chain) derives from a study of CD8 T cells in Susac syndrome. On this clonotype: Antigen unknown.

Random hexamers served to reverse transcribe roughly 0.5 to 1 ug RNA. TCRdb independently ran MiXCR on the immunoSEQ multiplex PCR reads; one entry per CDR3 protein. The sample yields over 150,000 distinct CDR3 sequences, 95% to 96% seen once. The authors sequenced TCR beta from blood CD8+ and CD4+ T cells. Whole-study results and caveats: Within Susac syndrome CD4+ T cell repertoires, clonal expansion was not evident.

Germline lookup yields CDR1 SGHDT and CDR2 YYEEEE. V lost 3 bases and J lost 0, with 19 bases in between. The CDR3 has 19 residues. Sequenced input: CD4+ T cells from PBMCs. The clonotype comes from a human donor with Susac syndrome. The chain couples TRBV5-6 to TRBJ2-6, with a weak D call TRBD1 (6 bases). CDR3 sequence (DNA): TGTGCCAGCAGCTGGCCTAAAACAGGGCGTTACTCTGGGGCCAACGTCCTGACTTTC. Translated, it gives CASSWPKTGRYSGANVLTF.